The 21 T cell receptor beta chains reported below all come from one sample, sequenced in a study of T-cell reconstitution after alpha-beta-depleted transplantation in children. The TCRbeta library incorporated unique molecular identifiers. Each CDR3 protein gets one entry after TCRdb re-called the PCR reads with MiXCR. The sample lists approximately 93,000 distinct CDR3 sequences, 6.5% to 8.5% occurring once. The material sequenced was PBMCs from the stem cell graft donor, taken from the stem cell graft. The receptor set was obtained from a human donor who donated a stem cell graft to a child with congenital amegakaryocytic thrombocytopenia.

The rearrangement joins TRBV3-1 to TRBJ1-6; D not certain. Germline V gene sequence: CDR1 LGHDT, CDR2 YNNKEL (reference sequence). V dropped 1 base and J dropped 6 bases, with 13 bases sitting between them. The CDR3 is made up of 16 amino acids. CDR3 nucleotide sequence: TGTGCCAGCAGCCAAGGGGCCCGGGGTAGTAATTCACCCCTCCACTTT. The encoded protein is CASSQGARGSNSPLHF.

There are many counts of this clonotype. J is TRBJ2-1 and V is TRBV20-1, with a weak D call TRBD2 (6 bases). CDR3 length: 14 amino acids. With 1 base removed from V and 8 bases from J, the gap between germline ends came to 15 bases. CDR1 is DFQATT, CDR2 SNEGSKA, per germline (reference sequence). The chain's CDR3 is CSARGVGRVYEQFF. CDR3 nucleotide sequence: TGCAGTGCTAGAGGAGTCGGGAGAGTCTATGAGCAGTTCTTC.

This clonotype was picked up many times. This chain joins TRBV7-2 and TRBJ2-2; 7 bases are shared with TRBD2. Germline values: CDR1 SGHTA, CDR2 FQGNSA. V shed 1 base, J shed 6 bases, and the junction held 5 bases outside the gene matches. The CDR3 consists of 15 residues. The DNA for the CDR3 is TGTGCCAGCAGCTTAGAGGCGGGAGTGCCCGGGGAGCTGTTTTTT. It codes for CASSLEAGVPGELFF.

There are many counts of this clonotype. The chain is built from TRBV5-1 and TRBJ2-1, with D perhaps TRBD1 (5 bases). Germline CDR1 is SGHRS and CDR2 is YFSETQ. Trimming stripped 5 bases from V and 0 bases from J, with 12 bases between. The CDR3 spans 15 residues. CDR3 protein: CASSPDSSSYNEQFF. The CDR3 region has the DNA TGCGCCAGCAGTCCCGACAGTAGCTCCTACAATGAGCAGTTCTTC.

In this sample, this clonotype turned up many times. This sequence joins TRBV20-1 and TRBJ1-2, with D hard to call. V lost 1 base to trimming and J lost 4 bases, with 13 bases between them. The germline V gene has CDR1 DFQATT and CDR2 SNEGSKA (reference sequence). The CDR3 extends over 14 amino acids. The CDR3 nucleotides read TGCAGTGCTAGAGGGGAGGGAGCTGGCTATGGCTACACCTTC. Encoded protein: CSARGEGAGYGYTF.

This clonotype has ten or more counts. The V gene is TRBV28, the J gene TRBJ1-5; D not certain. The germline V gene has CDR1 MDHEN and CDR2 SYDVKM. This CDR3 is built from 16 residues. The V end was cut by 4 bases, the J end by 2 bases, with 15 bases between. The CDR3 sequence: CASSSGSAGGNQPQHF. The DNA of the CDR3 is TGTGCCAGCAGTTCGGGGAGTGCGGGTGGCAATCAGCCCCAGCATTTT.

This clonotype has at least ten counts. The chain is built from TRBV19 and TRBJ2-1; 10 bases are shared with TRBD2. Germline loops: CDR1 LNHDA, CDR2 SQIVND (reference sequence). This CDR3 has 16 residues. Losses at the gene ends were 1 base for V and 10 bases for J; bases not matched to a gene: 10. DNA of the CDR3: TGTGCCAGTAGTATAGGGGCGGCTAGCGGGAGAGACGAGCAGTTCTTC. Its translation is CASSIGAASGRDEQFF.

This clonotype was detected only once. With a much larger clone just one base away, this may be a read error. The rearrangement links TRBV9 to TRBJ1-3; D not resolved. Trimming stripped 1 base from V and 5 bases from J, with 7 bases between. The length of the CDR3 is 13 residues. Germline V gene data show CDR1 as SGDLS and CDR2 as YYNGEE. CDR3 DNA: TGTGCCAGCAGCGTACGGCCTAGAAACACCATATATTTT. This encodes CASSVRPRNTIYF.

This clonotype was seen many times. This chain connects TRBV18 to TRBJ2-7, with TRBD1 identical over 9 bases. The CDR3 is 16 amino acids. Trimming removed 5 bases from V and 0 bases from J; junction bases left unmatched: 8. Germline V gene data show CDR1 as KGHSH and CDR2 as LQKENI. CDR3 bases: TGTGCCAGCTCAAACTACGGGACAGGGCCCTCCTACGAGCAGTACTTC. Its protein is CASSNYGTGPSYEQYF.

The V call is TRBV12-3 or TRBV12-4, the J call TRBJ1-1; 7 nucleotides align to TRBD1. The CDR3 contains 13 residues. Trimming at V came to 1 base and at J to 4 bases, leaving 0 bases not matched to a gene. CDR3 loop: CASSLGQGTEAFF. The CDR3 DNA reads TGTGCCAGCAGTTTAGGACAGGGCACTGAAGCTTTCTTT.

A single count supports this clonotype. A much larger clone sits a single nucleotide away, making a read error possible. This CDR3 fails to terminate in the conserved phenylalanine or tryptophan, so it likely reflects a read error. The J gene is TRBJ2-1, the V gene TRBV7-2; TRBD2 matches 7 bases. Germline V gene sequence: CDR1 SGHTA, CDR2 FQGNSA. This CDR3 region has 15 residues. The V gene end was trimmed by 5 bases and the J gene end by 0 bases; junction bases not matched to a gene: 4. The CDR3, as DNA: TGTGCCAGCAGCACCGGGGGGAGCTCCTACAATGAGCAGTTCCTC. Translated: CASSTGGSSYNEQFL.

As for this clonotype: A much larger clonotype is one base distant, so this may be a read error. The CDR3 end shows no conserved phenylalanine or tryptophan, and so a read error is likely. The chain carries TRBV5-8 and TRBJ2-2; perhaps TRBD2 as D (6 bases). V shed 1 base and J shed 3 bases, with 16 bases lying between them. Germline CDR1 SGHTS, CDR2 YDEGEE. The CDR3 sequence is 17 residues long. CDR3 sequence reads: CASSLFKTPGDTGELFL. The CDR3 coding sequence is TGTGCCAGCAGCTTGTTTAAGACGCCGGGGGACACCGGGGAGCTGTTTTTG.

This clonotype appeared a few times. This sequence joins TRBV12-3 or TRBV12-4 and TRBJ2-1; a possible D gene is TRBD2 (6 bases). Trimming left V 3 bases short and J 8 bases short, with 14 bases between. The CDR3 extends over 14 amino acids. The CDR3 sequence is CASSFGGEGYEQFF. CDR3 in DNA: TGTGCCAGCAGTTTCGGGGGAGAGGGCTATGAGCAGTTCTTC.

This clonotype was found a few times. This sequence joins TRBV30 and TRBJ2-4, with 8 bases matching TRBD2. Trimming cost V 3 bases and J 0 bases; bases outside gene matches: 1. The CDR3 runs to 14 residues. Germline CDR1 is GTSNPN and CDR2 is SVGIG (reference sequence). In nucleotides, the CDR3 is TGTGCCTGGAGCGCGGGGGGAGCCAAAAACATTCAGTACTTC. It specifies CAWSAGGAKNIQYF.

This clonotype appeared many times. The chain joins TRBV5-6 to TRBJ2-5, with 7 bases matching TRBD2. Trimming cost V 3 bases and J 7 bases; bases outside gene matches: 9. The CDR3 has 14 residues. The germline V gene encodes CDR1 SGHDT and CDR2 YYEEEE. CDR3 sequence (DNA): TGTGCCAGCAGCTCACTGACTAGCCTGGGGACCCAGTACTTC. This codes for CASSSLTSLGTQYF.

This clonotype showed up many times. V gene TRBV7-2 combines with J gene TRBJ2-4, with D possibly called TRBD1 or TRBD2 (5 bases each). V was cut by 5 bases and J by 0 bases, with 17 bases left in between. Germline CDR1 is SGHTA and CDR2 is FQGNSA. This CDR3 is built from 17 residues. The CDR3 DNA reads TGTGCCAGCAGCCGCCCGACAGTCGGGGCAGCCAAAAACATTCAGTACTTC. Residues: CASSRPTVGAAKNIQYF.

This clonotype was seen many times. The CDR3 here is CASSLGDNEQFF. The CDR3 DNA is TGCGCCAGCAGCTTGGGGGACAATGAGCAGTTCTTC. The J gene is TRBJ2-1, the V gene TRBV5-1; no firm D call. CDR1 SGHRS and CDR2 YFSETQ come from the germline V gene. The length of the CDR3 is 12 residues. With 0 bases removed from V and 5 bases from J, the gap between germline ends came to 3 bases.

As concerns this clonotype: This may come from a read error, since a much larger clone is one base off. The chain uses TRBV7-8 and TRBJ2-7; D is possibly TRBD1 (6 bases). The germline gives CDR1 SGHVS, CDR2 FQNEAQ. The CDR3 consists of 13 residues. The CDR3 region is CASSSLRGHDQYF. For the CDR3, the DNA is TGTGCCAGCAGCAGCCTCAGGGGTCACGACCAGTACTTC. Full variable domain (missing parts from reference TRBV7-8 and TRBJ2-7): GAGVSQSPRYKVAKRGQDVALRCDPISGHVSLFWYQQALGQGPEFLTYFQNEAQLDKSGLPSDRFFAERPEGSVSTLKIQRTQQEDSAVYLCASSSLRGHDQYFGPGTRLTVT.

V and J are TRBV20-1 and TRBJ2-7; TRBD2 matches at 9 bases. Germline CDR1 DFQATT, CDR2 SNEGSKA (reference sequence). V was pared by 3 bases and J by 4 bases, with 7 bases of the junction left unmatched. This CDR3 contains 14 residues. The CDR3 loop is CSARGGLAPYEQYF. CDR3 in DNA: TGCAGTGCTAGGGGGGGACTAGCTCCGTACGAGCAGTACTTC.

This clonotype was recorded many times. The CDR3: CSVDEGTSGGDTQYF. In DNA form, the CDR3 reads TGCAGCGTGGATGAGGGGACTAGCGGGGGAGATACGCAGTATTTT. The chain couples TRBV29-1 to TRBJ2-3, with 14 nucleotides matching TRBD2. Germline values: CDR1 SQVTM, CDR2 ANQGSEA. V shed 6 bases, J shed 5 bases, and the junction held 7 bases outside the gene matches. The CDR3 is 15 residues long.

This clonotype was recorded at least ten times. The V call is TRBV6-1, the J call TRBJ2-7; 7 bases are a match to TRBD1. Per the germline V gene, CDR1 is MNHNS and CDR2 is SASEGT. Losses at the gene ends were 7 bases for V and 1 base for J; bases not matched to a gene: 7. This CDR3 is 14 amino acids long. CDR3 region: CASIKGTDSYEQYF. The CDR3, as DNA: TGTGCCAGCATAAAGGGGACAGATTCCTACGAGCAGTACTTC.